The TCR beta chain described here comes from a study of blood T cell repertoires in COVID-19. In this sample, this clone turned up a few times. The repertoire was sequenced with immunoSEQ multiplex PCR; TCRdb's copy has only in-frame clones and lacks some. Among over 200,000 clones listed, approximately 88% were seen once. This TCR came from a middle-aged man with acute or convalescent COVID-19. The sequenced sample consisted of peripheral blood.

The chain's CDR3 is CASFRDRGSNQPQHF. CDR3 bases: TGTGCCAGCTTCCGGGACAGGGGATCCAATCAGCCCCAGCATTTT. The rearrangement uses TRBV6-5 and TRBJ1-5, with 10 positions matching TRBD1. This CDR3 is 15 amino acids long. Germline CDR1 MNHEY, CDR2 SVGAGI. J lost 3 bases, V lost 8 bases, and 7 bases had no gene match.